Listed below are T cell receptor beta chains from one sample, sequenced in a study of blood T cell repertoires in COVID-19. Repertoires were generated with immunoSEQ multiplex PCR, while TCRdb's copy carries only in-frame clones and drops some. The repertoire includes 40,000 to 55,000 clones, about 88% of them detected once, and around 15% sits in the top ten. Sequences were obtained from peripheral blood. The receptors shown here come from an older man with active COVID-19. CDR3s include the opening cysteine and the closing phenylalanine or tryptophan. D genes are given only for firm matches. Some rows mark clone size as missing; the rest say once, few, many or name a class of expanded clone.

j_gene,v_gene,d_gene,abundance,CDR3aa,CDR3nt
TRBJ1-2,TRBV25-1,.,.,CASTPGGGGYGYTF,TGTGCCAGCACCCCGGGGGGGGGAGGCTATGGCTACACCTTC
TRBJ2-7,TRBV12-3/TRBV12-4,.,.,CASSLTGRSEQYF,TGTGCCAGCAGCCTTACAGGGCGAAGCGAGCAGTACTTC
TRBJ1-4,TRBV9,.,.,CASSGEESATNEKLFF,TGTGCCAGCAGCGGGGAGGAAAGCGCAACTAATGAAAAACTGTTTTTT
TRBJ2-5,TRBV5-1,TRBD2,.,CASSLTSGGETQYF,TGCGCCAGCAGCTTGACTAGCGGGGGTGAGACCCAGTACTTC
TRBJ1-1,TRBV10-3,.,.,CAISDGDTEAFF,TGTGCCATCAGTGACGGGGACACTGAAGCTTTCTTT
TRBJ1-5,TRBV6-5,.,few,CASSYSRFQPQHF,TGTGCCAGCAGTTACTCGAGGTTCCAGCCCCAGCATTTT
TRBJ1-3,TRBV18,TRBD1,.,CASSPPRGLRNTIYF,TGTGCCAGCTCACCACCTAGGGGGCTTAGAAACACCATATATTTT
TRBJ2-5,TRBV15,TRBD2,.,CATSKPSGGVETQYF,TGTGCCACCAGCAAGCCTAGCGGGGGAGTAGAGACCCAGTACTTC
TRBJ2-2,TRBV5-4,TRBD2,.,CASSPEIAGANTGELFF,TGTGCCAGCAGCCCTGAAATTGCGGGAGCGAACACCGGGGAGCTGTTTTTT
TRBJ2-7,TRBV5-1,.,.,CASSLSAGHYEQYF,TGCGCCAGCAGCTTGTCTGCAGGGCACTACGAGCAGTACTTC
TRBJ2-7,TRBV3-1/TRBV3-2,.,.,CASSLAGVSYEQYF,TGTGCCAGCAGCCTAGCCGGCGTTTCCTACGAGCAGTACTTC